The sequence of this T cell receptor (beta chain) was determined in a study of T cells in pancreatic ductal adenocarcinoma. The study's findings and limits: Results skew toward the minority of patients with early-stage disease. Compared with tumor, blood showed more total productive templates and 6.5 to 10-fold more clonotypes.

Details on this clone: Its antigen is not known.

Selected pancreatic ductal adenocarcinoma patients had undergone surgery without neoadjuvant therapy. CDR3 length: 14 amino acids. Germline loops: CDR1 MDHEN, CDR2 SYDVKM. The V segment lost 5 bases and the J segment 2 bases; nucleotides outside the gene matches: 5. Clones were sequenced by immunoSEQ multiplex PCR, and TCRdb holds only the in-frame ones, with some missing. The repertoire holds approximately 97,000 clones, with roughly 96% as singletons. V is TRBV28 and J is TRBJ1-1, with 7 bases aligning to TRBD1. This clonotype originated in a human donor with pancreatic ductal adenocarcinoma. Sequenced input: PBMCs. The CDR3 DNA reads as TGTGCCAGCAGTCACGGGACAGTCAACACTGAAGCTTTCTTT. The encoded protein is CASSHGTVNTEAFF.